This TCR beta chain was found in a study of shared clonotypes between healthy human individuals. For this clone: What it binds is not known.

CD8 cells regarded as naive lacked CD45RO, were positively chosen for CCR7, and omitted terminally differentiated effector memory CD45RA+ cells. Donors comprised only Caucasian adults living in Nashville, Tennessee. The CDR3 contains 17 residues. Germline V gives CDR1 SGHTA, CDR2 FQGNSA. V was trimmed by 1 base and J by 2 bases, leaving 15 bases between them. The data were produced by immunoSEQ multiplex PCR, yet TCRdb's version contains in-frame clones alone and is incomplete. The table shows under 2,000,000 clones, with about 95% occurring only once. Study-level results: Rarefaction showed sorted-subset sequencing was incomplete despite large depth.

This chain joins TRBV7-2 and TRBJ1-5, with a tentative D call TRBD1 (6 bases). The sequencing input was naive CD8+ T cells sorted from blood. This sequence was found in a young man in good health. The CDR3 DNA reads TGTGCCAGCAGCTTAGTGGCGGGGGGCGAAGGCAATCAGCCCCAGCATTTT. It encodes CASSLVAGGEGNQPQHF.